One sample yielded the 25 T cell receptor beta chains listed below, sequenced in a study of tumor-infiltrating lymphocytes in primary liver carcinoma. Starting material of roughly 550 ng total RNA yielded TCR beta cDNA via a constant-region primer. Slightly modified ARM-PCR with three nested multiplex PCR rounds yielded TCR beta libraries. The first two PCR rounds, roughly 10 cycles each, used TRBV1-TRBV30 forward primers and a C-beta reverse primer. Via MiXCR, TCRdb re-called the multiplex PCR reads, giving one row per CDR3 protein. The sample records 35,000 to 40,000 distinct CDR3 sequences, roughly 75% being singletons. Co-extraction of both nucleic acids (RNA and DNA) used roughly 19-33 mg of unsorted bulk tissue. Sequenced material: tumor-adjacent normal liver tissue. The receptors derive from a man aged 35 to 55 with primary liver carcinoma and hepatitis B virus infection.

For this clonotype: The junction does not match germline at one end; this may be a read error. The chain's CDR3 is CVWRGLGGRTPYEQYF. The CDR3 region has the DNA TGTGTCTGGAGGGGCCTGGGCGGGAGGACCCCCTACGAGCAGTACTTC. The chain couples TRBV30 to TRBJ2-7, with 8 bases matching TRBD2. The CDR3 totals 16 residues. Germline CDR1 and CDR2: GTSNPN and SVGIG (reference sequence).

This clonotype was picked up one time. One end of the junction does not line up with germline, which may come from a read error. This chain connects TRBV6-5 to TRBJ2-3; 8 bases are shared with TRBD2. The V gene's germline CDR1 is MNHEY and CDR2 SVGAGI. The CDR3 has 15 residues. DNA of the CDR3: TGCGCCGGCAACCCAGGACTAGCAGGAACAGATACGCAGTATTTC. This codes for CAGNPGLAGTDTQYF.

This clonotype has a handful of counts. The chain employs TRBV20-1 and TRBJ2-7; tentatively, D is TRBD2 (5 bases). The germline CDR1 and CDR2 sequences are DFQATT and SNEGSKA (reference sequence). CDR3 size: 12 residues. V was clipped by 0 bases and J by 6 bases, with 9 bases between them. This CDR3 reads CSARERELEQYF. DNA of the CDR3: TGCAGTGCTAGAGAGAGGGAGCTCGAGCAGTACTTC.

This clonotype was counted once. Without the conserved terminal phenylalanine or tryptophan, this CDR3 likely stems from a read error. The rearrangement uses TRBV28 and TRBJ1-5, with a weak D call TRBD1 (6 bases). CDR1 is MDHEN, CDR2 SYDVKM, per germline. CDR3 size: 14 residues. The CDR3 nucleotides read TGTGCCAGCTGTTTGATAGGGGGAACGCAGCCTCAGCATTAT. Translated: CASCLIGGTQPQHY.

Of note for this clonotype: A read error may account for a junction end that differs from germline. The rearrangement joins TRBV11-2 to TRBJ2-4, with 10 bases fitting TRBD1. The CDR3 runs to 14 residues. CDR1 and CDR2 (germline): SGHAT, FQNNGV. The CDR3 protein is CASSSGTGDSIQYF. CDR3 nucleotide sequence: TGTGCTAGCAGCTCCGGGACAGGGGATAGCATTCAGTATTTC.

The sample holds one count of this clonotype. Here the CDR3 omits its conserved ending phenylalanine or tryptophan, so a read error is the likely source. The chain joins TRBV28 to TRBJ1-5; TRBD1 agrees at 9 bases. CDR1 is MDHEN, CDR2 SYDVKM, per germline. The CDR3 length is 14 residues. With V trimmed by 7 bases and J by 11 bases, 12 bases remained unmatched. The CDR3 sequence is CASTLTGGTQSQHS. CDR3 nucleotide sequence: TGTGCCAGCACTTTGACAGGGGGAACGCAGTCCCAGCATTCT.

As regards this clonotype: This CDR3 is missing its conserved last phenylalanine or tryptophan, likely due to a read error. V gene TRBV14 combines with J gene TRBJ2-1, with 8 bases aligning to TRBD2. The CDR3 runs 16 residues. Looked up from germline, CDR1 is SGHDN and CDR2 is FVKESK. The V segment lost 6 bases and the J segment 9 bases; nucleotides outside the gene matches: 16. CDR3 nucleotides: TGTGCCAGCAGTGCCATAGCGGGATGGGTAAACAGTGAGCAGTTCTTA. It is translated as CASSAIAGWVNSEQFL.

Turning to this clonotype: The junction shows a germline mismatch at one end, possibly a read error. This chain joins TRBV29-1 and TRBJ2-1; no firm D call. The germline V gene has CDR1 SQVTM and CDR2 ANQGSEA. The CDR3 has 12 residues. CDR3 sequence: CSVGKVYNEQLF. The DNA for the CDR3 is TGCAGCGTTGGAAAGGTATACAATGAGCAGCTCTTC.

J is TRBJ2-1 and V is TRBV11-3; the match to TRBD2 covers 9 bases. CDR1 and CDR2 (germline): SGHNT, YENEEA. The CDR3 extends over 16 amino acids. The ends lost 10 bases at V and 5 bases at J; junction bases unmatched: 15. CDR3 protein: CAIGLDSGSGHNEQFF. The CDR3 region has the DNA TGTGCCATTGGCCTCGATAGCGGGAGCGGGCACAATGAGCAGTTCTTC.

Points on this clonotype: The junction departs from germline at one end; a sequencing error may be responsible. As DNA, the CDR3 is TGTACCAGCAGCCACCCCGGACAGGGCTCGTACGAGGAGTACTTC. Its protein is CTSSHPGQGSYEEYF. This chain uses TRBV14 with TRBJ2-7, with TRBD1 matching over 8 bases. Germline V gives CDR1 SGHDN, CDR2 FVKESK. The CDR3 consists of 15 residues.

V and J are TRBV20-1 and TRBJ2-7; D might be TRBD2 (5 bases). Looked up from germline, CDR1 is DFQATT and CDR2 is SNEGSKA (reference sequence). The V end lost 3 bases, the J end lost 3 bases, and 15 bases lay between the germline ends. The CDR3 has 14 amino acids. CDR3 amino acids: CSARVRTGIYEQYF. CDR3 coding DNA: TGCAGTGCTAGGGTTCGGACGGGAATCTACGAGCAGTACTTC.

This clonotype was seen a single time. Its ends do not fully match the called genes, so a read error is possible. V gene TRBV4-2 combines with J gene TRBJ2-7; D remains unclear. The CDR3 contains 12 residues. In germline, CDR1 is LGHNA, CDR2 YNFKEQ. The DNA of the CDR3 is TGTGCCAGCAACCAAGCTAGAAACGAGCAGTACTTC. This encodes CASNQARNEQYF.

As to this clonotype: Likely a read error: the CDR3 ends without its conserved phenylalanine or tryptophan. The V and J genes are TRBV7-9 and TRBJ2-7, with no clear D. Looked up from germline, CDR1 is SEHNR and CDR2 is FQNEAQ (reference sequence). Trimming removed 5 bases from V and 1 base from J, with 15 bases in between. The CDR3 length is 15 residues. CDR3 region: CASSMDPQTSYEQYS. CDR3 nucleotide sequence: TGTGCCAGCAGCATGGACCCCCAAACATCCTACGAGCAGTACTCC.

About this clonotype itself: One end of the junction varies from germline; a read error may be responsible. The CDR3 sequence is CGSSSSPETSYDQYF. CDR3 coding DNA: TGTGGCAGCAGCTCAAGCCCGGAAACCTCCTACGACCAGTACTTC. The chain has TRBV7-9 and TRBJ2-7, with D unclear. Germline-derived CDR1 and CDR2 are SEHNR and FQNEAQ (reference sequence). CDR3 length equals 15 residues.

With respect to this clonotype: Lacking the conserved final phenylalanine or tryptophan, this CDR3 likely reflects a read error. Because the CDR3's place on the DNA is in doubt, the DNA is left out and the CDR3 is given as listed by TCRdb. The CDR3 sequence: CASSPSSFQGTGRETQCL. V is TRBV11-2 and J is TRBJ2-5; the tabulated D call, TRBD1, remains unverified against the DNA. The CDR3 contains 18 residues when both ends are counted. Germline-derived CDR1 and CDR2 are SGHAT and FQNNGV.

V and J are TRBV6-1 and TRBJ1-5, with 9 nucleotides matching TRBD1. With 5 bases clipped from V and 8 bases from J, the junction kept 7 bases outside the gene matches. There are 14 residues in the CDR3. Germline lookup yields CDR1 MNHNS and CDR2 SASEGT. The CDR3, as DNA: TGTGCCAGCAGTATACAGGGGGCCTCTAAGCCCCAGCATTTT. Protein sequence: CASSIQGASKPQHF.

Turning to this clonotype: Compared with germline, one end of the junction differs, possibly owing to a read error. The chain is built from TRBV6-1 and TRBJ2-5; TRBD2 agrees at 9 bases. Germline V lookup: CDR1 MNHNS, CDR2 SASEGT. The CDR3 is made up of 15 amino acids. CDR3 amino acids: CTSSGQAGGQETQYF. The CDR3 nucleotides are TGTACCAGCAGTGGTCAAGCGGGGGGCCAAGAGACCCAGTACTTC.

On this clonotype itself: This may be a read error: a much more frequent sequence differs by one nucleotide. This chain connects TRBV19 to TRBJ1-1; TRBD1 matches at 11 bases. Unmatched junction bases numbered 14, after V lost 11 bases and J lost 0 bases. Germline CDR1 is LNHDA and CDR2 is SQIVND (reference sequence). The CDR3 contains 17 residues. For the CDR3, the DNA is TGTGCCTGTCGCACCCGGGGACAGGGGGATCTGAACACTGAAGCTTTCTTT. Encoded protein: CACRTRGQGDLNTEAFF.

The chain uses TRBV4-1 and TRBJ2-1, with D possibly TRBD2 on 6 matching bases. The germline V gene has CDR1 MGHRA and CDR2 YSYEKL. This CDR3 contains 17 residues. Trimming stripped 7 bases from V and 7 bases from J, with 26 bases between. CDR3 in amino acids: CASNQVNLVGGGNEQFF. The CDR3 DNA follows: TGCGCCAGCAACCAGGTTAACCTAGTGGGAGGAGGGAATGAGCAGTTCTTC.

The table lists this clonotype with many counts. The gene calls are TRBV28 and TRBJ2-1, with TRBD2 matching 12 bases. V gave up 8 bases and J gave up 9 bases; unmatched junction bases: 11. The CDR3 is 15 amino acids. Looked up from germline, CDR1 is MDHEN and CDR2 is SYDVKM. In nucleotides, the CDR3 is TGTGCCAGCTTCCCTCGACTAGCGGGAGTTGGTGAGCAGTTCTTC. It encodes CASFPRLAGVGEQFF.

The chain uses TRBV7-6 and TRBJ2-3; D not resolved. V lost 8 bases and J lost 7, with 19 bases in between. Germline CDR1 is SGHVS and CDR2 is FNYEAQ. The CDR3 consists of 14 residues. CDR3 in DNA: TGTGCCAGCGCCCGGAAGCCGGCCCAAAATACGCAGTATTTT. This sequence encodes CASARKPAQNTQYF.

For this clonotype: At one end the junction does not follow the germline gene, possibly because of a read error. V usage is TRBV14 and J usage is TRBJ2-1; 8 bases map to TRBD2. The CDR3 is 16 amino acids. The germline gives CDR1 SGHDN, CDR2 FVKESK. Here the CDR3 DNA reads TGTGCCGGCAGTGCCGTAGCGGGATGGATAAACAATAAGCAGTTCTTC. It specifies CAGSAVAGWINNKQFF.

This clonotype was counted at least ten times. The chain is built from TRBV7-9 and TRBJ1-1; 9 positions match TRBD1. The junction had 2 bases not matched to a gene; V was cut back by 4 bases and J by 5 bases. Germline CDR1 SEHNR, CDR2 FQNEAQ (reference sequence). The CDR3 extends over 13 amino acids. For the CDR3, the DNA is TGTGCCAGCAGCTCGGGACAGGGTACTGAAGCTTTCTTT. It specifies CASSSGQGTEAFF. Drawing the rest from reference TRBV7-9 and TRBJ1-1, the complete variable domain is DTGVSQNPRHKITKRGQNVTFRCDPISEHNRLYWYRQTLGQGPEFLTYFQNEAQLEKSRLLSDRFSAERPKGSFSTLEIQRTEQGDSAMYLCASSSGQGTEAFFGQGTRLTVV.

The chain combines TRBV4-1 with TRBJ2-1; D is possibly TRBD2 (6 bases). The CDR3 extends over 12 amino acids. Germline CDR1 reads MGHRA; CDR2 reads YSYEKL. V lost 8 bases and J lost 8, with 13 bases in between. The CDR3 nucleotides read TGCGCCAGCGGCCGCGGGACCGATGAGCAGTTCTTC. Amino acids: CASGRGTDEQFF.

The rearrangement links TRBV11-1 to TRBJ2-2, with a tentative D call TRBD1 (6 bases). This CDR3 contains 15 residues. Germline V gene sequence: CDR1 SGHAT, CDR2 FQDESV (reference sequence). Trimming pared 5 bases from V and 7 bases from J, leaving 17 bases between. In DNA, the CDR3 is TGTGCCAGCAGCCCCTCTGGGGGCGCACTCGGGGAGCTGTTTTTT. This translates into CASSPSGGALGELFF.